These 15 T cell receptor beta chains share one sample of origin, sequenced in a study of low-dose radiotherapy and immunotherapy resistance in tumors. Indicated time point: after trial treatment. Treatment denoted: LDRT plus nivolumab, ipilimumab, low-dose cyclophosphamide and aspirin (RACIN trial). First-strand cDNA used TRAV- and TRBV-specific primers, covering alpha and beta chains. Amplification of TCRs used a constant-region primer and V-primer adapter for about 18 PCR cycles. MiXCR, run by TCRdb on the reads, gives a single entry per CDR3 protein. The sample lists about 100,000 distinct CDR3 sequences, around 20% occurring once. This specimen was PBMCs, taken after low-dose radiotherapy plus immunotherapy. The receptors were gathered from a male donor with prostate cancer.

Many counts were recorded for this clonotype. The chain joins TRBV18 to TRBJ1-2; 8 positions match TRBD1. The J segment lost 5 bases and the V segment lost 2 bases, leaving 7 bases of the junction unmatched. From germline, CDR1 is KGHSH and CDR2 LQKENI. The CDR3 contains 15 residues. CDR3: CASSPLGQEVYGYTF. CDR3 in DNA: TGTGCCAGCTCACCATTGGGACAGGAAGTTTATGGCTACACCTTC.

This clonotype was seen many times. This chain links TRBV5-4 with TRBJ1-1, with no clear D. Germline loops: CDR1 SGHNT, CDR2 YYREEE (reference sequence). The CDR3 covers 15 residues. Trimming removed 4 bases from V and 2 bases from J, with 15 bases in between. This CDR3 is CASSPGRVPNTEAFF. DNA of the CDR3: TGTGCCAGCAGCCCTGGGCGGGTTCCTAACACTGAAGCTTTCTTT.

Remarks on this clonotype: It differs at one base from a far larger clone, so likely a read error. V is TRBV28 and J is TRBJ2-5, with D possibly TRBD2 on 7 matching bases. The CDR3 is 13 residues long. With 4 bases removed from V and 4 bases from J, the gap between germline ends came to 10 bases. Germline CDR1 and CDR2: MDHEN and SYDVKM. The CDR3 bases are TGTGCCAGCAGTTGGGGGGGCCGAGAGACCCAGTACTTC. Its translation: CASSWGGRETQYF. Full variable domain (missing parts from reference TRBV28 and TRBJ2-5): DVKVTQSSRYLVKRTGEKVFLECVQDMDHENMFWYRQDPGLGLRLIYFSYDVKMKEKGDIPEGYSVSREKKERFSLILESASTNQTSMYLCASSWGGRETQYFGPGTRLLVL.

This clonotype was observed many times. The chain combines TRBV11-1 with TRBJ2-7; TRBD1 or TRBD2 may be the D gene (5 bases each). The CDR3 extends over 14 amino acids. V lost 5 bases and J lost 2, with 13 bases in between. Germline CDR1 reads SGHAT; CDR2 reads FQDESV (reference sequence). The CDR3 loop is CASSHPGTPYEQYF. The CDR3 nucleotides are TGTGCCAGCAGCCATCCCGGGACCCCCTACGAGCAGTACTTC.

This clonotype has ten or more counts. The rearrangement joins TRBV12-3 or TRBV12-4 to TRBJ1-2; TRBD1 agrees at 7 bases. Trimming cost V 5 bases and J 4 bases; bases outside gene matches: 7. This CDR3 spans 14 amino acids. As DNA, the CDR3 is TGTGCCAGCAGTCCAAGTCAGGGGGGCTATGGCTACACCTTC. Translated: CASSPSQGGYGYTF.

The sample holds many counts of this clonotype. J is TRBJ1-5 and V is TRBV20-1; 7 positions agree with TRBD1. Per the germline V gene, CDR1 is DFQATT and CDR2 is SNEGSKA (reference sequence). After removal of 7 bases from V and 5 bases from J, the junction contained 8 bases not matched to a gene. The CDR3 loop spans 13 amino acids. In DNA form, the CDR3 reads TGCAGTGTTATGAGGGGGCAGGATCAGCCCCAGCATTTT. Amino acid sequence: CSVMRGQDQPQHF.

This clonotype was observed many times. The rearrangement uses TRBV7-3 and TRBJ2-5; 9 bases align to TRBD2. After removal of 1 base from V and 5 bases from J, the junction contained 5 bases not matched to a gene. Germline CDR1 is SGHTA and CDR2 is FQGTGA. The CDR3 is made up of 15 amino acids. CDR3 sequence reads: CASSLRASGAETQYF. CDR3 in DNA: TGTGCCAGCAGCTTAAGGGCTAGCGGGGCCGAGACCCAGTACTTC.

This clonotype was seen ten or more times. V usage is TRBV5-5 and J usage is TRBJ2-5, with 10 positions matching TRBD1. J lost 5 bases, V lost 1 base, and 8 bases had no gene match. The CDR3 contains 16 residues. Germline V gene sequence: CDR1 SGHKS, CDR2 YYEKEE (reference sequence). The CDR3 protein is CASSLTWDRGFETQYF. CDR3 in DNA: TGTGCCAGCAGCTTGACTTGGGACAGGGGTTTTGAGACCCAGTACTTC.

This clonotype has at least ten counts. The J gene is TRBJ2-7, the V gene TRBV2; D remains ambiguous. The germline CDR1 and CDR2 sequences are SNHLY and FYNNEI. The germline V and J ends were trimmed by 10 bases and 2 bases, with 9 bases remaining between them. This CDR3 is 11 amino acids long. CDR3 bases: TGTGCCACCGGGCTCCCCTACGAGCAGTACTTC. Translation: CATGLPYEQYF. The full variable domain, with the rest looked up from reference TRBV2 and TRBJ2-7, is EPEVTQTPSHQVTQMGQEVILRCVPISNHLYFYWYRQILGQKVEFLVSFYNNEISEKSEIFDDQFSVERPDGSNFTLKIRSTKLEDSAMYFCATGLPYEQYFGPGTRLTVT.

This clonotype was found many times. The rearrangement joins TRBV9 to TRBJ2-1; tentatively, D is TRBD1 (5 bases). Deletions cut 0 bases from V and 4 bases from J, with 20 bases between. This CDR3 contains 18 residues. Per germline, CDR1 SGDLS and CDR2 YYNGEE. The CDR3 loop is CASSVAGRTTHPYNEQFF. CDR3 DNA: TGTGCCAGCAGCGTAGCAGGACGGACAACCCACCCTTACAATGAGCAGTTCTTC.

This clonotype was detected only a few times. The V call is TRBV7-2, the J call TRBJ2-7; D possibly matches TRBD1 or TRBD2 (5 bases each). Per the germline V gene, CDR1 is SGHTA and CDR2 is FQGNSA. V dropped 5 bases and J dropped 0 bases, with 20 bases sitting between them. There are 17 residues in the CDR3. The CDR3 reads CASSPSSLGPSSYEQYF. CDR3 bases: TGTGCCAGCAGCCCTAGCAGCCTGGGGCCTAGCTCCTACGAGCAGTACTTC.

The gene calls are TRBV10-3 and TRBJ1-6; possible D gene TRBD1, 6 bases. The CDR3 totals 13 residues. With 7 bases removed from V and 5 bases from J, the gap between germline ends came to 9 bases. The V gene's germline CDR1 is ENHRY and CDR2 SYGVKD. The CDR3 DNA follows: TGTGCCATCAACAGGGAGGATAATTCACCCCTCCACTTT. Translation gives CAINREDNSPLHF.

The V gene is TRBV20-1, the J gene TRBJ2-7, with D unresolved. This CDR3 is built from 11 residues. Per the germline V gene, CDR1 is DFQATT and CDR2 is SNEGSKA (reference sequence). Trimming left V 4 bases short and J 7 bases short, with 11 bases between. DNA for the CDR3: TGCAGTGCTAACCTCGGGCGGGAGCAGTACTTC. This encodes CSANLGREQYF.

This clonotype was recorded at least ten times. This chain connects TRBV29-1 to TRBJ2-3; 7 bases agree with TRBD2. The V gene's germline CDR1 is SQVTM and CDR2 ANQGSEA. The CDR3 consists of 17 residues. Trimming removed 0 bases from V and 2 bases from J; junction bases left unmatched: 11. The CDR3: CSVEDPDSGLHTDTQYF. In DNA, the CDR3 is TGCAGCGTTGAAGATCCCGATAGCGGGCTTCACACAGATACGCAGTATTTT.

The genes are TRBV3-1 and TRBJ2-7, with D perhaps TRBD1 or TRBD2 (5 bases each). Trimming pared 3 bases from V and 2 bases from J, leaving 17 bases between. This CDR3 comprises 16 residues. The germline gives CDR1 LGHDT, CDR2 YNNKEL (reference sequence). Written as DNA, the CDR3 is TGTGCCAGCAGCCAGCGCGGAGGCAGGGCAACCTACGAGCAGTACTTC. Protein sequence: CASSQRGGRATYEQYF.